This T cell receptor (beta chain) was captured by sequencing in a study of shared clonotypes between healthy human individuals. Whole-study results and caveats: The study found lower generation probabilities in non-shared clonotypes than in those shared by all four donors. There were few donors, and this limited the genetic and exposure-history diversity represented.

The V and J ends lost 7 bases and 6 bases respectively, with 18 bases between them. CDR3 length: 14 residues. Germline loops: CDR1 SNHLY, CDR2 FYNNEI. Measured with immunoSEQ multiplex PCR; TCRdb has only the in-frame clones, and not every one. The sample holds roughly 320,000 clones, roughly 84% seen once. About this clone itself: Its matching antigen is unknown.

V usage is TRBV2 and J usage is TRBJ1-1; D is perhaps TRBD1 (6 bases). The source of this sequence is a man aged 18-30 years in good health. Sequenced sample: memory CD8+ T cells sorted from blood. Subset: CD45RO+ cells pooled with CCR7-negative TemRA cells. The DNA of the CDR3 is TGTGCCAGCACCGATGGTCAGGGGATCCCTGAAGCTTTCTTT. It specifies CASTDGQGIPEAFF.